The T cell receptor (beta chain) described here comes from a study of spatial heterogeneity in lung cancer. Every TCR cDNA molecule carried a tag that served as a unique molecular identifier. TCRdb re-derived calls from the 5' RACE reads in MiXCR, one entry per CDR3 protein. Counted here are under 85,000 distinct CDR3 sequences, roughly 8% occurring once; the ten biggest clones make up about 6.8%. Time point defined: sample taken at primary tumor resection. The study sequenced unsorted whole RNA from tumor, nontumor lung or frozen PBMC. Germline CDR1 SNHLY, CDR2 FYNNEI. This CDR3 has 14 amino acids. V lost 2 bases and J 0 bases, leaving 7 bases between the germline ends.

The V gene is TRBV2, the J gene TRBJ2-5; D is undetermined. The TCR originated in a male donor with early-stage non-small cell lung cancer. The specimen was PBMCs, collected at surgery. CDR3 DNA: TGTGCCAGCAGTGAAAGGAGATACCAAGAGACCCAGTACTTC. It is translated as CASSERRYQETQYF.